Described below is a single T cell receptor (beta chain) sequence and its context. Time point meaning: pre-sensitization, week 0. Treatment: therapeutic diphenylcyclopropenone sensitization with weekly scalp DPC. This sample is drawn from a study of human T cells and chemical hapten exposure. Study context: Patients' scalps got diphenylcyclopropenone weekly throughout the approximately 25-week study. The variation in per-sample TCR yields arose mainly from small differences in pooled library volumes.

The germline V gene encodes CDR1 MGHRA and CDR2 YSYEKL. The germline V and J ends were trimmed by 7 bases and 5 bases, with 17 bases remaining between them. The CDR3 runs to 14 residues. TCRdb fed the RACE reads into MiXCR, producing one record per CDR3 protein. In the table there are some 200,000 distinct CDR3 sequences, 30% of which are singletons. The input for sequencing was whole blood, taken in connection with sensitization to the hapten diphenylcyclopropenone (DPC). V usage is TRBV4-1 and J usage is TRBJ1-2; D perhaps matches TRBD1 (6 bases). The TCR originated in a woman in her twenties or thirties with alopecia areata. Some clones in this sample may be carry-over from other donors' samples. CDR3 region: CASTAGGRGYGYTF. Here the CDR3 DNA reads TGCGCCAGCACAGCGGGGGGGCGCGGGTATGGCTACACCTTC.